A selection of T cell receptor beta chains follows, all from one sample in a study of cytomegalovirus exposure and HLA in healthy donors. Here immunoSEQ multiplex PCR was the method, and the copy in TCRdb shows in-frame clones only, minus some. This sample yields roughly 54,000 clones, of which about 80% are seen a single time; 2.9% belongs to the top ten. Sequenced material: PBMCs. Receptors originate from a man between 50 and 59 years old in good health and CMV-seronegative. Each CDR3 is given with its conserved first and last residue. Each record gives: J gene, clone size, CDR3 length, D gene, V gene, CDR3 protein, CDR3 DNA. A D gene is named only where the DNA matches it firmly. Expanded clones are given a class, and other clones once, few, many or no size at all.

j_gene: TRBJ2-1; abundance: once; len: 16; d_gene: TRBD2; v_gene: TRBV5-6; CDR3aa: CASSYRLAGSYNEQFF; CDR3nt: TGTGCCAGCAGCTACCGACTAGCGGGTTCCTACAATGAGCAGTTCTTC
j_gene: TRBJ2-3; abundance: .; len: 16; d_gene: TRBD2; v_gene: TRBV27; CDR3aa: CASRYLVAGGRDTQYF; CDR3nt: TGTGCCAGCAGATACCTGGTAGCGGGGGGGCGGGATACGCAGTATTTT
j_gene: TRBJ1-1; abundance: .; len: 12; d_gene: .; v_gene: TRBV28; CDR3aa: CASLVSGTEAFF; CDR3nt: TGTGCCAGCCTGGTGTCGGGGACTGAAGCTTTCTTT
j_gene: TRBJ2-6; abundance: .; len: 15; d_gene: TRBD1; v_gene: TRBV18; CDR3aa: CASSPDRSRANVLTF; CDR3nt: TGTGCCAGCTCACCGGACAGGTCTAGGGCCAACGTCCTGACTTTC
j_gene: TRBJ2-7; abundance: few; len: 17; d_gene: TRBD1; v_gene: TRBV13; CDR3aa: CASSTDPGTGGFYEQYF; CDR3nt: TGTGCCAGCAGCACAGACCCCGGGACAGGGGGCTTCTACGAGCAGTACTTC
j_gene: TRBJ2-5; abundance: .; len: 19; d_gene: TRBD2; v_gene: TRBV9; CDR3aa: CASSVRSGGLQTSQETQYF; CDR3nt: TGTGCCAGCAGCGTACGAAGCGGGGGCCTTCAAACATCACAAGAGACCCAGTACTTC
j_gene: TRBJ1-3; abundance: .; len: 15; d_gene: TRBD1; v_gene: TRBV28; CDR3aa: CASSQGQGSGNTIYF; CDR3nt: TGTGCCAGCAGTCAGGGACAGGGCTCGGGAAACACCATATATTTT
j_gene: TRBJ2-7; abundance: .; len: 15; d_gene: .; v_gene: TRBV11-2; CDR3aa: CASSVTGTPSYEQYF; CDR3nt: TGTGCCAGCAGCGTGACCGGGACACCCTCCTACGAGCAGTACTTC
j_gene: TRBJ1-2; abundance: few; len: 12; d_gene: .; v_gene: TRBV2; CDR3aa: CASMGALDGYTF; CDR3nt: TGTGCCAGCATGGGGGCCCTGGATGGCTACACCTTC
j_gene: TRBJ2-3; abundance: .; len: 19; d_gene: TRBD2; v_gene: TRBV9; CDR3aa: CASSARLAGGGDLTDTQYF; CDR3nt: TGTGCCAGCAGCGCCCGACTAGCGGGGGGAGGAGATTTAACAGATACGCAGTATTTT
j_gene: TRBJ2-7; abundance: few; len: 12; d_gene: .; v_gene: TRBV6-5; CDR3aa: CASSPDSTEQYF; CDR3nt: TGTGCCAGCAGCCCCGACAGCACCGAGCAGTACTTC
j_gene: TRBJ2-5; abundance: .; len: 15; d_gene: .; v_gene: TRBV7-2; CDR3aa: CASSLGSRGGGTQYF; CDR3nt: TGTGCCAGCAGCTTAGGGTCTCGGGGAGGTGGGACCCAGTACTTC
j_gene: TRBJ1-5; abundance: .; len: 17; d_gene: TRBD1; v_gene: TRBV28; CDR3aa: CASSSPLTGDSNQPQHF; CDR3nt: TGTGCCAGCAGTTCCCCCCTGACAGGGGATAGCAATCAGCCCCAGCATTTT
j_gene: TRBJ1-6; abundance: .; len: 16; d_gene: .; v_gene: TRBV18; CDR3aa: CASSPYQIGYNSPLHF; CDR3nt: TGTGCCAGCTCACCATATCAGATTGGTTATAATTCCCCCCTCCACTTT
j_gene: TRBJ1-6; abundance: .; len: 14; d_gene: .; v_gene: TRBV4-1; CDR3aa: CASSHGGAGSPLHF; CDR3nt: TGCGCCAGCAGCCATGGGGGCGCGGGTTCACCCCTCCACTTT
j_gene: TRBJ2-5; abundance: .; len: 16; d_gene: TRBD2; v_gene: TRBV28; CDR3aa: CASSSYSGGAKETQYF; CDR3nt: TGTGCCAGCAGTTCTTATAGCGGGGGGGCCAAAGAGACCCAGTACTTC
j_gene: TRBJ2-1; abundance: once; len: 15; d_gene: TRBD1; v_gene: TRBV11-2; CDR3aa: CASSFQTGQGSEQFF; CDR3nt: TGTGCCAGCAGCTTCCAGACCGGACAGGGAAGTGAGCAGTTCTTC
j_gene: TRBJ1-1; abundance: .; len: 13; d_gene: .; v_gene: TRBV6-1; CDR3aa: CPISNWSNTEAFF; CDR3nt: TGTCCCATAAGCAACTGGTCGAACACTGAAGCTTTCTTT
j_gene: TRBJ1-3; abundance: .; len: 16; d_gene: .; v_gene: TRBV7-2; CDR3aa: CASSSLVGGPGNTIYF; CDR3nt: TGTGCCAGCAGCTCCTTAGTCGGCGGCCCTGGAAACACCATATATTTT
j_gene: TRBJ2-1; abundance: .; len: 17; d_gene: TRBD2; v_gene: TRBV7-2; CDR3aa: CASSSSGSGGSYNEQFF; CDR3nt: TGTGCCAGCAGCTCGTCGGGTAGCGGGGGGTCCTACAATGAGCAGTTCTTC
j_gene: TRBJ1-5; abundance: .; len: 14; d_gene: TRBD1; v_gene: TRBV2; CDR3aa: CASSETGGLGPQHF; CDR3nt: TGTGCCAGCAGTGAAACAGGGGGTCTGGGGCCCCAGCATTTT
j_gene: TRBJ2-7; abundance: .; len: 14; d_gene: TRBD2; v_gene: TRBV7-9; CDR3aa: CASSSGLVVYEQYF; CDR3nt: TGTGCCAGCAGCTCCGGACTAGTGGTCTACGAGCAGTACTTC
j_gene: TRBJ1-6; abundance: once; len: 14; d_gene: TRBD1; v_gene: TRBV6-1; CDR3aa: CASTQGPASSPLHF; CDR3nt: TGTGCCAGTACACAGGGGCCCGCCAGTTCACCCCTCCACTTT